One and the same sample provided the 20 T cell receptor beta chains below, sequenced in a study of identical twins. TCRdb redid the calling of the 5' RACE reads with MiXCR, one entry per CDR3 protein. The top ten clones hold approximately 0.29% of a sample with more than 1.5 million distinct CDR3 sequences, about 30% of them seen once. The sample taken for sequencing was cord blood. The source is a newborn girl in good health.

This chain links TRBV10-2 with TRBJ2-1; no clear D. Germline V lookup: CDR1 WSHSY, CDR2 SAAADI. This CDR3 contains 9 residues. The ends were cut back, 5 bases at V and 10 bases at J, with 3 bases in the middle. The CDR3 spells CASSTEQFF. For the CDR3, the DNA is TGCGCCAGCAGTACGGAGCAGTTCTTC.

This rearrangement joins TRBV27 to TRBJ1-2, with 8 bases aligning to TRBD1. The CDR3 covers 14 residues. J gave up 8 bases and V 6 bases, and 11 bases lay outside the gene matches. CDR1 is MNHEY, CDR2 SMNVEV, per germline (reference sequence). The DNA of the CDR3 is TGTGCCAGCAGCGAAGACAGGGGTGTCGGAGGCTACACCTTC. Encoded protein: CASSEDRGVGGYTF.

The chain is built from TRBV27 and TRBJ2-1, with 7 bases lining up with TRBD2. Trimming took 7 bases from V and 7 from J; bases not matched to a gene: 16. Per germline, CDR1 MNHEY and CDR2 SMNVEV (reference sequence). The CDR3 is 16 residues long. The DNA of the CDR3 is TGTGCCAGCAATCCCTGGGGCAGCGGGAAAAGGAATGAGCAGTTCTTC. This codes for CASNPWGSGKRNEQFF.

This clonotype was observed a handful of times. V and J are TRBV7-9 and TRBJ1-1; a weak D match, TRBD1 (5 bases). Germline V gene data show CDR1 as SEHNR and CDR2 as FQNEAQ (reference sequence). Trimming stripped 1 base from V and 4 bases from J, with 16 bases between. This CDR3 is built from 16 residues. CDR3 in DNA: TGTGCCAGCAGCTTAGTGAATCAGGACGGGGGCACTGAAGCTTTCTTT. It translates to CASSLVNQDGGTEAFF.

The CDR3 DNA reads TGTGCCAGCAGCTTCGGACTAACACCCCCTTGGGGCGAGCAGTACTTC. Translation: CASSFGLTPPWGEQYF. This rearrangement joins TRBV11-2 to TRBJ2-7, with D possibly TRBD2 on 6 matching bases. The V gene's germline CDR1 is SGHAT and CDR2 FQNNGV. V was shortened by 3 bases and J by 6 bases, with 21 bases between the two germline ends. CDR3 length: 16 residues.

CDR3 in DNA: TGTGCTAGTGGTTTGGGCGGGGGCACCGGGGAGCTGTTTTTT. It yields the protein CASGLGGGTGELFF. This chain uses TRBV12-5 with TRBJ2-2, with 7 bases lining up with TRBD2. The length of the CDR3 is 14 residues. Germline V lookup: CDR1 LGHNT, CDR2 FRNRAP. Germline trimming cut 1 base from V and 4 bases from J; bases unmatched to any gene: 0.

This clonotype was found a few times. V usage is TRBV4-2 and J usage is TRBJ1-2; tentative D call: TRBD1 (5 bases). Germline CDR1 and CDR2: LGHNA and YNFKEQ. The V end lost 0 bases, the J end lost 4 bases, and 9 bases lay between the germline ends. The CDR3 contains 14 residues. CDR3 sequence (DNA): TGTGCCAGCAGCCAAGAAGGGGCGGGCTATGGCTACACCTTC. Translation gives CASSQEGAGYGYTF.

This chain uses TRBV20-1 with TRBJ2-4; 9 bases align to TRBD1. The J call could be wrong; TRBJ2-7 is a better fit for the DNA end. The CDR3 loop spans 12 amino acids. Germline V gene lookup returns CDR1 DFQATT and CDR2 SNEGSKA (reference sequence). The CDR3 region has the DNA TGCAGTGCTACCGGGACAGGGTACGAGCAGTACTTC. Amino acid sequence: CSATGTGYEQYF.

This rearrangement joins TRBV7-9 to TRBJ2-7; the D is unclear. Between the trimmed V and J ends, which lost 2 bases and 7 bases, there was a span of 21 bases. Looked up from germline, CDR1 is SEHNR and CDR2 is FQNEAQ (reference sequence). The CDR3 extends over 16 amino acids. The CDR3, as DNA: TGTGCCAGCAGCTTAATATCTATCGGCAGCCAGGCAGAGCAGTACTTC. Amino acid sequence: CASSLISIGSQAEQYF.

This clonotype has only a few counts. The chain couples TRBV9 to TRBJ2-1; 8 positions match TRBD1. V was clipped by 2 bases and J by 3 bases; unmatched bases: 7. The V gene's germline CDR1 is SGDLS and CDR2 YYNGEE. The CDR3 totals 16 residues. CDR3 coding DNA: TGTGCCAGCAGCGTCCGATCCGGGACAGGCTACAATGAGCAGTTCTTC. It translates to CASSVRSGTGYNEQFF.

In regard to this clonotype: One base away lies a much larger clone, so this may be a sequencing read error. The V and J genes are TRBV5-1 and TRBJ2-1, with D perhaps TRBD2 (7 bases). Deletions cut 6 bases from V and 4 bases from J, with 14 bases between. From germline, CDR1 is SGHRS and CDR2 YFSETQ. The CDR3 extends over 14 amino acids. CDR3 amino acids: CASMKRGAYNEQFF. DNA of the CDR3: TGCGCCAGCATGAAACGGGGGGCTTACAATGAGCAGTTCTTC.

This clonotype was observed a single time. The rearrangement joins TRBV12-3 or TRBV12-4 to TRBJ1-1; no reliable D call. The CDR3 has 11 residues. Deletions cut 3 bases from V and 7 bases from J, with 6 bases between. DNA for the CDR3: TGTGCCAGCAGTTTGACCTATGAAGCTTTCTTT. Its protein is CASSLTYEAFF.

This clonotype was seen a few times. The chain uses TRBV10-3 and TRBJ2-3, with 7 bases aligning to TRBD1. This CDR3 is built from 16 residues. V shed 2 bases, J shed 2 bases, and the junction held 7 bases outside the gene matches. CDR1 and CDR2 from the germline V gene are ENHRY and SYGVKD. CDR3 nucleotide sequence: TGTGCCATCAGTGAGCCCGGGACAGCCGACACAGATACGCAGTATTTT. Residues: CAISEPGTADTDTQYF.

The J gene is TRBJ1-4, the V gene TRBV20-1; the D is unclear. The CDR3 covers 13 residues. The V end lost 6 bases, the J end lost 5 bases, and 13 bases lay between the germline ends. CDR1 DFQATT and CDR2 SNEGSKA come from the germline V gene (reference sequence). The CDR3 bases are TGCAGTGCCCGGGAGGTTGGCAATGAAAAACTGTTTTTT. Translated, it gives CSAREVGNEKLFF.

The V and J genes are TRBV5-1 and TRBJ2-7; 13 positions match TRBD2. The CDR3 consists of 15 residues. Unmatched junction bases numbered 7, after V lost 4 bases and J lost 6 bases. Germline-derived CDR1 and CDR2 are SGHRS and YFSETQ. CDR3 region: CASSTRLAGGLEQYF. CDR3 DNA: TGCGCCAGCAGCACCAGACTAGCGGGAGGCCTCGAGCAGTACTTC.

CDR3 coding DNA: TGTGCCAGCAGTCCCAGACTAGCGGGAGTTCGCACAGATACGCAGTATTTT. Translated, it gives CASSPRLAGVRTDTQYF. J is TRBJ2-3 and V is TRBV12-3 or TRBV12-4; 12 bases are a match to TRBD2. The CDR3 covers 17 residues. V shed 5 bases and J 1 base; nucleotides not matched to a gene: 7.

The V gene is TRBV15, the J gene TRBJ2-6; the D gene is possibly TRBD2 (5 bases). In germline, CDR1 is LNHNV, CDR2 YYDKDF (reference sequence). The ends were cut back, 0 bases at V and 0 bases at J, with 15 bases in the middle. The CDR3 contains 19 residues. The CDR3 region is CATSRDRGSSSSGANVLTF. The CDR3 bases are TGTGCCACCAGCAGAGATCGGGGTTCGTCCAGCTCTGGGGCCAACGTCCTGACTTTC.

The chain links TRBV2 to TRBJ1-2; TRBD1 might be the D (6 bases). The CDR3 loop spans 13 amino acids. The germline V and J ends were trimmed by 7 bases and 4 bases, with 13 bases remaining between them. In germline, CDR1 is SNHLY, CDR2 FYNNEI. CDR3 nucleotides: TGTGCCAGCACCTCAGGGGAACCCTATGGCTACACCTTC. Translating it yields CASTSGEPYGYTF.

Remarks on this clonotype: Mismatch with germline at one junction end may stem from a read error. The chain uses TRBV27 and TRBJ2-1, with D uncertain. The germline gives CDR1 MNHEY, CDR2 SMNVEV (reference sequence). This CDR3 comprises 15 residues. The CDR3 loop reads CASSLSRVAYDEQFF. The CDR3 DNA sequence: TGTGCCAGCAGTTTATCTCGGGTAGCCTACGATGAGCAGTTCTTC.

The gene calls are TRBV12-3 or TRBV12-4 and TRBJ2-7; the match to TRBD1 covers 9 bases. The CDR3 sequence is 15 residues long. With 2 bases clipped from V and 7 bases from J, the junction kept 9 bases outside the gene matches. Here the CDR3 reads CASSLPGQGINEQYF. Written as DNA, the CDR3 is TGTGCCAGCAGTTTACCGGGACAGGGAATTAATGAGCAGTACTTC.